This record looks at one TCR beta chain sequence and its context. The antigen it recognizes is unknown. Base quality data are lacking; no much larger clone is found one base away. Genomic DNA was extracted from sorted cells using the Qiagen DNeasy Kit. The immunoSEQ platform was used for deep sequencing of the TCR beta chain. The study's processing was this. The immunoSEQ Analyzer software was used to analyze the repertoire data. Here the immuneACCESS table is served through TCRdb, limited to in-frame sequences with V and J called. Missing clones are a known gap in these copies; in checked studies unresolved V genes cover under half, and the rest lacks a known reason. The DNA gave D and trimming, while V, J and clone size come from that table. This sample lists tens of thousands of clones; over 75% were detected once. The ten biggest clones cover around 28% of the sample. The data originate from a study of EBV T-cell therapy then PD-1 blockade in nasopharyngeal carcinoma (TCRdb year 2021).

The treatment or condition label corresponds to: AdE1-LMPpoly-expanded autologous EBV-specific T-cell therapy followed by anti-PD-1 nivolumab. From a lookup of the germline V gene, CDR1 and CDR2 are SGDLS and YYNGEE. Its CDR3 holds 14 amino acids, cysteine through phenylalanine. CDR3 DNA is the only sequence kept; it has 42 bases, read in frame from the first base. Trimming accounts for 7 bases at V and 2 bases at J, while the number of junction bases matched to no gene is 5. This TCR derives from a man in his forties or fifties with nasopharyngeal carcinoma. The chain was built from TRBV9 and TRBJ1-2; 10 junctional bases match TRBD1. Sample: CD8+ T cells from blood, taken between days 55 and 70 from a patient whose treatment included autologous EBV-specific T cells and nivolumab. This receptor carries the CDR3 CASRGQGLNYGYTF. The DNA sequence reads TGTGCCAGCCGGGGACAGGGGCTAAACTATGGCTACACCTTC.